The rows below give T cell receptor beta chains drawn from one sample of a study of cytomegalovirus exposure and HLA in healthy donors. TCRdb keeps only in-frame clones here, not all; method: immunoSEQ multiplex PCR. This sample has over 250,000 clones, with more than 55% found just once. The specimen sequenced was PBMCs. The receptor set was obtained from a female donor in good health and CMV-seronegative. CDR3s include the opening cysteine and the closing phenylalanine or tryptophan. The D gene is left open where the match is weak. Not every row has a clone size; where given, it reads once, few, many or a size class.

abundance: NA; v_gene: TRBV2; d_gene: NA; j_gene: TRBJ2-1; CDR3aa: CASSGRGYNEQFF; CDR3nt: TGTGCCAGCAGTGGCAGGGGCTACAATGAGCAGTTCTTC
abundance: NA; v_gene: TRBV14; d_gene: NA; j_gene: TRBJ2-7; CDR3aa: CASSQDPQAYEQYF; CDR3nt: TGTGCCAGCAGCCAAGACCCGCAGGCCTACGAGCAGTACTTC
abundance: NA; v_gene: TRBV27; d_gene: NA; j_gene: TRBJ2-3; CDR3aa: CASSLSVAYTDTQYF; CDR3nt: TGTGCCAGCAGTTTGTCCGTAGCGTACACAGATACGCAGTATTTT
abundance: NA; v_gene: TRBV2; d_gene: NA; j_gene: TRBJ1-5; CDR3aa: CASSVEGVYSNQPQHF; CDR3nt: TGTGCCAGCAGTGTTGAGGGCGTCTATAGCAATCAGCCCCAGCATTTT
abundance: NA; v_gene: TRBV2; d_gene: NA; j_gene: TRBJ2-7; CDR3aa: CASRSTPGFLLQYF; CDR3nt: TGTGCCAGCAGATCAACCCCAGGTTTTTTGCTGCAGTACTTC
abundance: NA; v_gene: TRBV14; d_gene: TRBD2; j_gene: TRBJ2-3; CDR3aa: CASSQDRTSRDTQYF; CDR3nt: TGTGCCAGCAGCCAAGATAGGACTAGCAGAGATACGCAGTATTTT
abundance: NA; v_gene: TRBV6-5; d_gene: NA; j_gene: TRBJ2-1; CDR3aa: CASSYVDEQFF; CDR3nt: TGTGCCAGCAGTTACGTCGATGAGCAGTTCTTC
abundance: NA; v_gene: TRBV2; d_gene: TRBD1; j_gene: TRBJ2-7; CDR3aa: CASSWTGDYEQYF; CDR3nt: TGTGCCAGCAGCTGGACAGGGGACTACGAGCAGTACTTC
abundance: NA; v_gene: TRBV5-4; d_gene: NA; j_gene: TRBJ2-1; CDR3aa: CASSLGYRQGGGRNEQFF; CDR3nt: TGTGCCAGCAGCTTGGGCTATAGACAGGGGGGCGGGAGGAATGAGCAGTTCTTC
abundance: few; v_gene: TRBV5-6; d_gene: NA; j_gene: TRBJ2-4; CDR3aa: CASTSWARLNIQYF; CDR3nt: TGTGCCAGCACCTCGTGGGCCCGCCTAAACATTCAGTACTTC
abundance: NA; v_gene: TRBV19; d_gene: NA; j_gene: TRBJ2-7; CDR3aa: CASSFAGQTYEQYF; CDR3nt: TGTGCCAGTAGTTTCGCGGGACAGACCTACGAGCAGTACTTC
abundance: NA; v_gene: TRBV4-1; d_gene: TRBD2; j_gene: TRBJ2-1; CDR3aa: CASSHLGASGSNEQFF; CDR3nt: TGCGCCAGCAGCCATCTAGGGGCTAGCGGGAGTAATGAGCAGTTCTTC
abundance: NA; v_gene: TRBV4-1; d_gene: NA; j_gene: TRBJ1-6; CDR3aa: CASSQVLSNSPLHF; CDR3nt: TGCGCCAGCAGCCAAGTACTTTCGAATTCACCCCTCCACTTT
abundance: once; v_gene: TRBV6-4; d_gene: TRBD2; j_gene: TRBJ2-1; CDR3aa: CASSDLRGPGLAGGEQFF; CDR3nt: TGTGCCAGCAGTGACCTCCGCGGTCCGGGACTAGCGGGAGGTGAGCAGTTCTTC
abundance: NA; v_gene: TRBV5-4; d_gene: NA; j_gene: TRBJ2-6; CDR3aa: CASSVLRMSGANVLTF; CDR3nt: TGTGCCAGCAGCGTACTCAGGATGTCTGGGGCCAACGTCCTGACTTTC
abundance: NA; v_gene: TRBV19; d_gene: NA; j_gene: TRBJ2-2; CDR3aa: CASSRGNTGELFF; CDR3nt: TGTGCCAGTAGCAGGGGGAACACCGGGGAGCTGTTTTTT
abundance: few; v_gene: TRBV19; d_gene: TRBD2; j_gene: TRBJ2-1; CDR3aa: CARSSGGSSEQFF; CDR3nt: TGTGCCCGATCTAGCGGGGGCTCGTCTGAGCAGTTCTTC
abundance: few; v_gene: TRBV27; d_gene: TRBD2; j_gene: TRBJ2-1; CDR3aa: CASSSGTSDEQFF; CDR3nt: TGTGCCAGCAGTTCCGGGACTAGCGATGAGCAGTTCTTC
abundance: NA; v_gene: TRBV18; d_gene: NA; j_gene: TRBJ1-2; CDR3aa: CASSPQAQVDYGYTF; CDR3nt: TGTGCCAGCTCACCCCAGGCGCAGGTTGACTATGGCTACACCTTC
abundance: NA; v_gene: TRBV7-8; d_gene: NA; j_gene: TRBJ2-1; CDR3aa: CASSLSEVPYNEQFF; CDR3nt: TGTGCCAGCAGCTTATCTGAGGTACCCTACAATGAGCAGTTCTTC
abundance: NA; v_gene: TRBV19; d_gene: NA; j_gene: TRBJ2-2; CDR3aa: CASSIGEPGELFF; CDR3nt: TGTGCCAGTAGTATCGGGGAGCCCGGGGAGCTGTTTTTT
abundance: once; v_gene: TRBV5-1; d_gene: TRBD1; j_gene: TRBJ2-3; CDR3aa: CASSPGQLDTQYF; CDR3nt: TGCGCCAGCAGCCCGGGACAGTTAGATACGCAGTATTTT
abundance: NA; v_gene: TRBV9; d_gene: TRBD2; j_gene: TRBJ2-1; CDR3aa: CASSAHALAGLYNEQFF; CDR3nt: TGTGCCAGCAGCGCCCACGCACTAGCGGGGTTATACAATGAGCAGTTCTTC
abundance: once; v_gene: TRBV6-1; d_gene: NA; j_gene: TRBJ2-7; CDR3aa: CASSESQGITYEQYF; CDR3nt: TGTGCCAGCAGTGAAAGTCAGGGGATCACGTACGAGCAGTACTTC
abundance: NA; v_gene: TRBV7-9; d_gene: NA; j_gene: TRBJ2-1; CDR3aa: CSSSVIADLSYNEQFF; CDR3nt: TGTTCCAGCAGCGTGATAGCGGACCTCTCCTACAATGAGCAGTTCTTC
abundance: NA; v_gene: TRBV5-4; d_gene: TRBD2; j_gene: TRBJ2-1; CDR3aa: CASSLGLSGGLNEQFF; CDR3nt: TGTGCCAGCAGCTTAGGGCTGTCGGGAGGCCTCAATGAGCAGTTCTTC
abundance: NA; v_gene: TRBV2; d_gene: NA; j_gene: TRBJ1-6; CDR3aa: CASSDRRGLSSPLHF; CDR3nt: TGTGCCAGCAGTGATCGCAGGGGATTGAGTTCACCCCTCCACTTT
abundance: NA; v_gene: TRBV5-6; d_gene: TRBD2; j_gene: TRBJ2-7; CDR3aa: CASSSLTSGNSYEQYF; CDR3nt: TGTGCCAGCAGCTCCCTGACTAGCGGCAATTCCTACGAGCAGTACTTC
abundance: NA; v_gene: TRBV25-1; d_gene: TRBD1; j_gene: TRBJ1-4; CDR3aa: CASSASGTGATNEKLFF; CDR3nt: TGTGCCAGCAGTGCTAGCGGGACAGGTGCAACTAATGAAAAACTGTTTTTT
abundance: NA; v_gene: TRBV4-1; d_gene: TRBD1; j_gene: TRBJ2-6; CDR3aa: CASSARGRGGANVLTF; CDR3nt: TGCGCCAGCAGCGCCAGGGGGCGTGGTGGGGCCAACGTCCTGACTTTC
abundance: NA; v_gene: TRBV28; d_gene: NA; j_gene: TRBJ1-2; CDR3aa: CASSSFQVANPANYGYTF; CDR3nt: TGTGCCAGCAGTTCATTCCAGGTTGCGAATCCGGCTAACTATGGCTACACCTTC
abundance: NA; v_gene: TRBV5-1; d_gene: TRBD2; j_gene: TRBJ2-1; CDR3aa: CASKTIAGGSYNEQFF; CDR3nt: TGCGCCAGCAAAACCATAGCGGGAGGGTCCTACAATGAGCAGTTCTTC
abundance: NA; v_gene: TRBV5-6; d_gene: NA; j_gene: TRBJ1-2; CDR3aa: CASSLGVAGNGYTF; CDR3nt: TGTGCCAGCAGCTTGGGCGTGGCAGGGAATGGCTACACCTTC
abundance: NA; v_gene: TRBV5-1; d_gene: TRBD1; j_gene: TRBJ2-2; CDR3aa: CASMDRANTGELFF; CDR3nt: TGCGCCAGCATGGACAGGGCGAACACCGGGGAGCTGTTTTTT
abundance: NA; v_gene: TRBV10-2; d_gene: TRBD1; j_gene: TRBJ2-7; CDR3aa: CASRVSGTGTYEQYF; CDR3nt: TGCGCCAGCAGGGTCTCCGGGACAGGGACCTACGAGCAGTACTTC
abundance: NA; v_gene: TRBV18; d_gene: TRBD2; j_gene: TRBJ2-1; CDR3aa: CASSPPRSSGRGDEQFF; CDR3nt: TGTGCCAGCTCACCACCTAGGTCTAGCGGGAGAGGCGATGAGCAGTTCTTC
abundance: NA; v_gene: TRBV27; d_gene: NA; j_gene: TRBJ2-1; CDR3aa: CASSWAPLGNEQFF; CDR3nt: TGTGCCAGCAGTTGGGCCCCGCTGGGCAATGAGCAGTTCTTC
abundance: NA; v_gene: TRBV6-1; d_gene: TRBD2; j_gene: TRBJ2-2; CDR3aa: CASSEWGTSGSGELFF; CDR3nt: TGTGCCAGCAGTGAATGGGGGACTAGCGGGAGCGGGGAGCTGTTTTTT
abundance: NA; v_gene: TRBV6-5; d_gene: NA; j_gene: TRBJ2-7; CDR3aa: CASRQTGSSYEQYF; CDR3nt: TGTGCCAGCAGGCAAACAGGTAGCTCCTACGAGCAGTACTTC
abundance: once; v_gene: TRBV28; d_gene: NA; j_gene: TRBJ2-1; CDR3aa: CASSLTTLGDEQFF; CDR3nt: TGTGCCAGCAGTTTGACTACCTTGGGCGATGAGCAGTTCTTC
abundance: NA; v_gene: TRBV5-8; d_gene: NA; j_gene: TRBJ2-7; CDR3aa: CASSLGAEQYF; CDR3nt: TGTGCCAGCAGCTTGGGGGCCGAGCAGTACTTC
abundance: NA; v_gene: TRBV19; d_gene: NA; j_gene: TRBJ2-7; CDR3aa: CASSSRRAGNYEQYF; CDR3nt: TGTGCCAGTAGTTCCCGGAGGGCAGGGAACTACGAGCAGTACTTC
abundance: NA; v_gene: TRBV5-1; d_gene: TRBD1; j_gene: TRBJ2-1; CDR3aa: CASSPDRDDEQFF; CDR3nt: TGCGCCAGCAGCCCAGACAGGGACGATGAGCAGTTCTTC
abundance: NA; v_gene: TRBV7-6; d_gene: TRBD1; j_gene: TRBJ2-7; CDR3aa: CASRKSPGTGPEQYF; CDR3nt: TGTGCCAGCAGAAAATCCCCGGGGACAGGGCCCGAGCAGTACTTC
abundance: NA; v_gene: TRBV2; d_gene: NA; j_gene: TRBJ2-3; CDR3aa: CASSGGRGGTDTQYF; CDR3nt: TGTGCCAGCAGTGGAGGCAGGGGGGGCACAGATACGCAGTATTTT
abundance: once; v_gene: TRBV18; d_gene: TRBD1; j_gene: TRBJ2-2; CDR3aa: CASSPDRGRNTGELFF; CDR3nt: TGTGCCAGCTCACCCGACAGGGGGCGAAACACCGGGGAGCTGTTTTTT
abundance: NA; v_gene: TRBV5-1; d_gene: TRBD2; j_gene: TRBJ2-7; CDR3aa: CASSQTSGIEQYF; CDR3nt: TGCGCCAGCAGCCAGACTAGCGGGATCGAGCAGTACTTC
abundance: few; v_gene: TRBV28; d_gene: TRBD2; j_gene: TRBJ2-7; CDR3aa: CASSLTGLAGAGGDEQYF; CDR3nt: TGTGCCAGCAGTTTAACGGGACTAGCGGGCGCCGGCGGCGACGAGCAGTACTTC
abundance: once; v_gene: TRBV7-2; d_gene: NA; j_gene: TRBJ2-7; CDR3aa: CASSYIPGLGSDEQYF; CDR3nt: TGTGCCAGCAGCTACATTCCGGGACTGGGATCAGACGAGCAGTACTTC
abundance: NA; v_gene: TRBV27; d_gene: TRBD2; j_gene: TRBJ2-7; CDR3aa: CASSLGLAGLEQYF; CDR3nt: TGTGCCAGCAGTTTAGGACTAGCGGGTCTCGAGCAGTACTTC
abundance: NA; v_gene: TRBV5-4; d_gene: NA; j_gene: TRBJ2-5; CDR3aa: CASSLRGGAQSEETQYF; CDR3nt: TGTGCCAGCAGCTTGAGGGGGGGGGCGCAATCGGAAGAGACCCAGTACTTC
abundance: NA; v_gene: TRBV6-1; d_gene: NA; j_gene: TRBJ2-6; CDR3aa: CASSSGAGANVLTF; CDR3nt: TGTGCCAGCAGTTCAGGGGCTGGGGCCAACGTCCTGACTTTC
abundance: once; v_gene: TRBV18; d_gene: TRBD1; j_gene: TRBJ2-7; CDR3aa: CASSPPGQNIYEQYF; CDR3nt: TGTGCCAGCTCACCCCCGGGACAGAACATCTACGAGCAGTACTTC
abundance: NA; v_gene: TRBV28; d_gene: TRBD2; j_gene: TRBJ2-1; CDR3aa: CASSRLAPSNEQFF; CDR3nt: TGTGCCAGCAGCAGACTAGCGCCGTCCAATGAGCAGTTCTTC
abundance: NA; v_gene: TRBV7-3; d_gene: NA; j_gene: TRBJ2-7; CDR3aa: CASGRNSYEQYF; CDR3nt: TGTGCCAGCGGGCGTAACTCCTACGAGCAGTACTTC
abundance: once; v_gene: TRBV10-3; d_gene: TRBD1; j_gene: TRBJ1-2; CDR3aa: CAIRAGQGGIYTF; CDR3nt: TGTGCCATCAGGGCGGGACAGGGAGGGATCTACACCTTC
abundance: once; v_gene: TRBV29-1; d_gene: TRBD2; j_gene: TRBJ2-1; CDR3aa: CSVDGGRAYNEQFF; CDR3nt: TGCAGCGTTGACGGCGGGAGGGCCTACAATGAGCAGTTCTTC